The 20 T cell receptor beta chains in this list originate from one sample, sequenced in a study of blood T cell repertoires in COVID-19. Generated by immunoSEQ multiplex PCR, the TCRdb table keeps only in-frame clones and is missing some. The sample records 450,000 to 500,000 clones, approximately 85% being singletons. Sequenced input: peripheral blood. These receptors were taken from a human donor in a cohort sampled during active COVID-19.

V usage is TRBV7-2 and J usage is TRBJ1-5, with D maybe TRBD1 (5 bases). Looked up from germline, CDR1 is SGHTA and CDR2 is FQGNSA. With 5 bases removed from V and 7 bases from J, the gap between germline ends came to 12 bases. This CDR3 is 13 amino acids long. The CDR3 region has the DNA TGTGCCAGCAGCGCTACAGGACCCCAGCCCCAGCATTTT. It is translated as CASSATGPQPQHF. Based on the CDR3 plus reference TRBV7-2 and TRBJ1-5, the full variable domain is GAGVSQSPSNKVTEKGKDVELRCDPISGHTALYWYRQSLGQGLEFLIYFQGNSAPDKSGLPSDRFSAERTGGSVSTLTIQRTQQEDSAVYLCASSATGPQPQHFGDGTRLSIL.

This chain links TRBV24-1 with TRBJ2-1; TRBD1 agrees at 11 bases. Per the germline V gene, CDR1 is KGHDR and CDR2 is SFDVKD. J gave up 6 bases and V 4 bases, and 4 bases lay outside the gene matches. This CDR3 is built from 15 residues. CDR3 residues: CATSETGTGGNEQFF. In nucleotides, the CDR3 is TGTGCCACCAGTGAAACCGGGACAGGGGGCAATGAGCAGTTCTTC.

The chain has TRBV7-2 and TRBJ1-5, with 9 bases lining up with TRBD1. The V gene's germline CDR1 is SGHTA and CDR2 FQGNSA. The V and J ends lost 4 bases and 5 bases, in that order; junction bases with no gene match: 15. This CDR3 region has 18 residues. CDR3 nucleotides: TGTGCCAGCAGCTCCTCCGGGACAGGGAGTCTCCCTTATCAGCCCCAGCATTTT. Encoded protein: CASSSSGTGSLPYQPQHF.

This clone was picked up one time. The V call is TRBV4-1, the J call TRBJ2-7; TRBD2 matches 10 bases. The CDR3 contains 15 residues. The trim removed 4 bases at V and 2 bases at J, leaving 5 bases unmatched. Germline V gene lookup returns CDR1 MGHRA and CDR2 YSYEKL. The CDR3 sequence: CASSPGLARTYEQYF. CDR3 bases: TGCGCCAGCAGCCCGGGACTAGCGAGAACCTACGAGCAGTACTTC.

The CDR3 DNA reads as TGTGCCAGCAGTTTTGAGGCGAGGGTACTGTTTTTT. It specifies CASSFEARVLFF. The rearrangement links TRBV12-3 or TRBV12-4 to TRBJ1-4; unclear D gene. The CDR3 loop spans 12 amino acids. The V and J ends lost 3 bases and 13 bases respectively, with 12 bases between them.

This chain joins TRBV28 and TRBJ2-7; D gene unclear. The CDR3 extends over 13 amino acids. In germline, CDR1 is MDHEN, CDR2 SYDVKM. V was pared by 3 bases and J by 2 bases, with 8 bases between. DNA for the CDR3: TGTGCCAGCAGTTTCGGTACCCCCTACGAGCAGTACTTC. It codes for CASSFGTPYEQYF.

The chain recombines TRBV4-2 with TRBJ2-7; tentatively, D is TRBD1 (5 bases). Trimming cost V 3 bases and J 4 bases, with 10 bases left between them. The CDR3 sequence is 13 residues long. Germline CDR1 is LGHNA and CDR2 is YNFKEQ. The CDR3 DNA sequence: TGTGCCAGCAGCCACAGGGATCGATACGAGCAGTACTTC. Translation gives CASSHRDRYEQYF.

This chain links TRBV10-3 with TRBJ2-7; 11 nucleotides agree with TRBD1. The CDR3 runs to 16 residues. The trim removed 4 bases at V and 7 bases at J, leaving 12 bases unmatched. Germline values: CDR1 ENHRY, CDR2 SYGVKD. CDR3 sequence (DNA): TGTGCCATCAGTGGAGTCTCTAGGGACAGGGGGGGAGAGCAGTACTTC. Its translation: CAISGVSRDRGGEQYF.

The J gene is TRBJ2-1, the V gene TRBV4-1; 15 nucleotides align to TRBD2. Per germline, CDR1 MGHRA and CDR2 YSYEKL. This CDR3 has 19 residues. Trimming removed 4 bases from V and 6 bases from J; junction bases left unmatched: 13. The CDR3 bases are TGCGCCAGCAGCCTACTCAGGGGGACTAGCGGGAGGTTGGGCAATGAGCAGTTCTTC. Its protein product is CASSLLRGTSGRLGNEQFF.

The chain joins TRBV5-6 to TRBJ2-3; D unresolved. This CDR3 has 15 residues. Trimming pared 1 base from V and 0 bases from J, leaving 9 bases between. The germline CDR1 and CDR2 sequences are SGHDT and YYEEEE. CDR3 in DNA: TGTGCCAGCAGCTTGCCCAGATCTAGCACAGATACGCAGTATTTT. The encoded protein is CASSLPRSSTDTQYF.

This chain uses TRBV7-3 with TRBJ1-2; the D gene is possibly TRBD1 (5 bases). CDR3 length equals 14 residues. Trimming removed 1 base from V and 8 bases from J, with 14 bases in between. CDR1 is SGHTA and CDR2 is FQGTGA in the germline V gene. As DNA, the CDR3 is TGTGCCAGCAGCTTAAACGGGGCAGCGGGCGGCTACACCTTC. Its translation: CASSLNGAAGGYTF.

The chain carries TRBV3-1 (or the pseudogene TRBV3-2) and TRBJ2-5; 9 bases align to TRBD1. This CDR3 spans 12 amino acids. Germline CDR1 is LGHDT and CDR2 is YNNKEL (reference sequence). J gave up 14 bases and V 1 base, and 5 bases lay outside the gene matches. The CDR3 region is CASSQVRTGVYF. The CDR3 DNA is TGTGCCAGCAGCCAAGTCAGGACAGGGGTATACTTC.

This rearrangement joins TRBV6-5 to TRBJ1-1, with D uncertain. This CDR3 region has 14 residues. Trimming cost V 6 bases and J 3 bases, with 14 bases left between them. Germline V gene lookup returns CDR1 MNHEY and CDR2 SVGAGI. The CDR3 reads CASSPLGSYTEAFF. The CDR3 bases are TGTGCCAGCAGCCCCTTGGGCAGCTACACTGAAGCTTTCTTT.

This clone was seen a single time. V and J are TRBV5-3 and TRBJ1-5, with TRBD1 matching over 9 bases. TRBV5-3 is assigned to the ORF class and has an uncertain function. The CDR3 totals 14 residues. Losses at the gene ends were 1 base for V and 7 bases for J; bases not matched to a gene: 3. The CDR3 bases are TGTGCCAGAAGCTTGCGACAGGGGGACCAGCCCCAGCATTTT. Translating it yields CARSLRQGDQPQHF.

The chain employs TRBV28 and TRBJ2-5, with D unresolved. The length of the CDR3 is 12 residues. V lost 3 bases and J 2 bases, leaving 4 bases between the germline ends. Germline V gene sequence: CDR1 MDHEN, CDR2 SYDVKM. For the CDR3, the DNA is TGTGCCAGCAGTTTTAGTCAAGAGACCCAGTACTTC. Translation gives CASSFSQETQYF.

CDR3 DNA: TGTGCCAGCAGCCCCCTAGCGGGAGGGGGGAGTGAGCAGTTCTTC. Amino acids: CASSPLAGGGSEQFF. The chain uses TRBV7-3 and TRBJ2-1, with 12 positions matching TRBD2. Germline V CDR1 and CDR2: SGHTA, FQGTGA. V was pared by 5 bases and J by 9 bases, with 8 bases of the junction left unmatched. The CDR3 contains 15 residues.

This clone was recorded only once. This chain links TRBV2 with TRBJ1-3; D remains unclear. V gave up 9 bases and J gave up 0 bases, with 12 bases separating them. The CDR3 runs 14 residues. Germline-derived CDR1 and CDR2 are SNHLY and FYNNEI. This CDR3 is CASGVFHSGNTIYF. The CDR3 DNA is TGTGCCAGTGGAGTTTTCCACTCTGGAAACACCATATATTTT.

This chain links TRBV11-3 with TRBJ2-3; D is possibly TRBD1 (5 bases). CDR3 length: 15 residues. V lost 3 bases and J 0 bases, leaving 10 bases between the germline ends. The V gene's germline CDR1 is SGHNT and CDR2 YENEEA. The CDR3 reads CASSFRWGSTDTQYF. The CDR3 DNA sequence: TGTGCCAGCAGCTTTCGGTGGGGCAGCACAGATACGCAGTATTTT.

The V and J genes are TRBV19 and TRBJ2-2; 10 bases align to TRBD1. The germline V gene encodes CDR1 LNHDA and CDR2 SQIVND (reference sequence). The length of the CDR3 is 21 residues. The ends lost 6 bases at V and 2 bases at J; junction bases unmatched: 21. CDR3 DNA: TGTGCCAGTAGATATAGAGCCTCGGACAGGGGGTGGATTCATAACACCGGGGAGCTGTTTTTT. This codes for CASRYRASDRGWIHNTGELFF.

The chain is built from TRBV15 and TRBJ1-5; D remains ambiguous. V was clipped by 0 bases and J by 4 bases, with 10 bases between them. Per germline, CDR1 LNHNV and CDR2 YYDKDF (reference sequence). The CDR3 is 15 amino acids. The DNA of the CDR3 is TGTGCCACCAGCAGAGAGTTGGCAGGAAATCAGCCCCAGCATTTT. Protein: CATSRELAGNQPQHF.